This TCR beta chain is from a study of blood T cell repertoires in COVID-19. Study overall: Sources were T cells, B-cell-depleted T cells, or PBMCs; the material itself was cDNA or gDNA.

This clone appeared a single time. The repertoire was sequenced with immunoSEQ multiplex PCR; TCRdb's copy has only in-frame clones and lacks some. The table has just under 55,000 clones, around four fifths seen once. The CDR3 spans 14 residues. Germline V gives CDR1 SGHVS, CDR2 FQNEAQ. Trimming pared 2 bases from V and 1 base from J, leaving 6 bases between. This sequence originates from an older woman with acute or convalescent COVID-19. Sequenced material: peripheral blood. V gene TRBV7-8 combines with J gene TRBJ1-5; perhaps TRBD1 as D (5 bases). This CDR3 reads CASSLRQSNQPQHF. As DNA, the CDR3 is TGTGCCAGCAGCTTAAGACAGAGCAATCAGCCCCAGCATTTT.